This T cell receptor beta chain derives from a study of blood T cell repertoires in COVID-19 (dated by TCRdb to the early 2020s). About the full investigation: Collaborator samples came from the United States, Italy and Spain and covered acute and convalescent phases of COVID-19. The dataset comprised deeply sampled blood TCRbeta repertoires from subjects exposed to, actively infected with, or recovered from COVID-19. The prospective study material was composed of cDNA or gDNA derived from T cells, B-cell-depleted T cells, or PBMCs. Samples came from the ongoing ImmuneRACE study (first 160 participants) plus 1,254 subjects from 6 global collaborators. Nearly every sample came with metadata listing a de-identified subject ID, COVID-19 status, age in years and sex. The repertoires were released in a freely available public database meant as a resource for research on the immune response to SARS-CoV-2. Where HLA class I and class II types were available, the types were taken from metadata supplied by the sample provider, not from assay-based typing. The study at large found these results: The quantity of clinical and demographic metadata differed by source and by participant and was supplied without curation.

CDR1 SGHTA and CDR2 FQGTGA are derived from the germline V gene. The CDR3 runs 14 residues from the cysteine to the phenylalanine. The retained sequence is limited to the CDR3, 42 bases, with the frame set at the first base. V is cut back by 1 base and J by 4 bases, with 1 base in the junction unmatched. In Seattle, one collaborating source enrolled patients while the infection was active and tracked those patients longitudinally over the course of disease. Collaborating institutions collected whole blood in K2EDTA tubes following their own protocols. For TCRbeta analysis, collaborator samples were shipped as frozen whole blood, as isolated PBMCs, or as DNA extracted from either sample type. About this clone itself: It lacks a known antigen. There are no base qualities to consult, and no much larger clone falls within one base.

The immunoSEQ Assay, a bias-controlled multiplex PCR, was used to amplify TCRbeta CDR3 regions from genomic DNA. The source study handled its data this way. Nucleated cell counts per sample were estimated from amplification of reference gene primers within the assay. To quantify the absolute abundance of each unique TCRbeta CDR3 rearrangement, sequence reads were collapsed and filtered. For each sample, productive Simpson clonality was calculated by taking the square root of Simpson's diversity index across productive rearrangements. TCRdb limited this immuneACCESS table to in-frame rearrangements with V and J called. A share of clones is missing; checked studies link under half to unresolved V genes, and the rest is unexplained. V and J calls and clone size come straight from that table; D and trimming were deduced from the DNA. This sample holds roughly 410,000 clones; 87% were observed only once. 2.3% of the sample is held by the ten biggest clonotypes.

This sequence originates from a woman aged 60 to 75 with COVID-19, enrolled during active disease. This receptor chain uses TRBV7-3 and TRBJ1-1; a stretch of 9 junction bases matches TRBD1. The sample comprised peripheral blood. Read as DNA, the sequence is TGTGCCAGCAGCTTAAAACAGGGGGCCACTGAAGCTTTCTTT. Translated, it reads CASSLKQGATEAFF.